This TCR beta chain was identified in a study of graft-versus-host responses after intestinal transplantation. Study findings and constraints: Ileal or blood samples showed some GvH clones first, and such clones were also found in recipient marrow.

For this clone: Its antigen remains unknown.

The CDR3 consists of 12 residues. V gave up 4 bases and J gave up 3 bases, with 7 bases separating them. Germline V gene data show CDR1 as LGHNT and CDR2 as FRNRAP. Clones were sequenced by immunoSEQ multiplex PCR, and TCRdb holds only the in-frame ones, with some missing. The table has about 15,000 clones, roughly two thirds seen once. Grafts had their tissue processed, releasing intraepithelial and lamina propria lymphocytes. V is TRBV12-5 and J is TRBJ2-7, with D perhaps matching TRBD2 (5 bases). Sequencing used ileum tissue, obtained almost 700 days after intestinal transplantation. The clonotype originates from a human patient who received an intestinal transplant, so some T cells may come from the graft donor. This chain's CDR3 is CASGSTIYEQYF. The CDR3 nucleotides read TGTGCTAGTGGTTCGACTATCTACGAGCAGTACTTC.